The text below deals with one T cell receptor (beta chain). The antigen remains unidentified. These data are taken from a study of T-cell memory formation after mild COVID-19. Looking at the study overall: The two donors had largely donor-specific TCR clusters.

CDR1 SEHNR and CDR2 FQNEAQ come from the germline V gene (reference sequence). The CDR3 length is 12 residues. The V segment lost 1 base and the J segment 14 bases; nucleotides outside the gene matches: 7. Study-wide results and limits: Whereas later expanders leaned CD4+, clones contracting day 15 to 85 showed a balanced CD4/CD8 makeup. Memory from before infection featured some responding clones, which suggests cross-reactive memory joined. CM and EM subsets held most contracting CD4+ clones; EMRA held CD8+ ones.

TCRdb independently ran MiXCR on the 5' RACE reads; one entry per CDR3 protein. The data contain roughly 610,000 distinct CDR3 sequences, 17% of them singletons. The specimen was PBMCs or a T cell subset sorted from them (not recorded which). The rearrangement uses TRBV7-9 and TRBJ2-5; 7 positions match TRBD2. The source is an adult woman who had mild COVID-19 (a few samples of this study predate the infection). Cell type and time point are not known. This chain's CDR3 is CASSLGGLADYF. The CDR3 bases are TGTGCCAGCAGCTTAGGGGGCCTAGCGGACTACTTC.